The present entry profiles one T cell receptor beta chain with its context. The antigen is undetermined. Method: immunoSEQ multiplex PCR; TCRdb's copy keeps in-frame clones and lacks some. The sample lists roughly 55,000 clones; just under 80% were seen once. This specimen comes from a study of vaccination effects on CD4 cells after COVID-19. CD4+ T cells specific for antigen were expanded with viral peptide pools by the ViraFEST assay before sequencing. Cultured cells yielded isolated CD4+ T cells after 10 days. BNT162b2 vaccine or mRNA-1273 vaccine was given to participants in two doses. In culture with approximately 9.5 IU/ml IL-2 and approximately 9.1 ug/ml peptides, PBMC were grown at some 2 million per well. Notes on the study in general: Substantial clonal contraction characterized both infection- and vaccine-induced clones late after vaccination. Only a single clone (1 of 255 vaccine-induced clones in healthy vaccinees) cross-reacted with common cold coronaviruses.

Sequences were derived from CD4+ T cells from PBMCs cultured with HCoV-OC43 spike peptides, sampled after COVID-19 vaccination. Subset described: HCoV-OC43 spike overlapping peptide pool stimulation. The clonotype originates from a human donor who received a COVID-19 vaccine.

The CDR3, as DNA: TGTGCCAGCAGCTTCGATACTCAACCGGGTGGCTACACCTTC. Protein sequence: CASSFDTQPGGYTF. V gene TRBV5-4 combines with J gene TRBJ1-2; no reliable D call. Germline V lookup: CDR1 SGHNT, CDR2 YYREEE (reference sequence). V was clipped by 2 bases and J by 7 bases, with 15 bases between them. CDR3 length equals 14 residues.